Included here is one T cell receptor (beta chain) sequence, with context. Its antigen is still unknown. No quality values exist for individual bases; no much larger clone is one base distant. The CDR3 regions of human TCRbeta chains were subjected to immunosequencing. The study's processing was this. TCRs in the repertoires were compared against a reference library of SARS-CoV-2-specific TCRs that had been generated with the MIRA antigen-specificity platform. Breadth was defined as the fraction of unique TCRs that were SARS-CoV-2-associated. Depth was defined as the fraction of total T cells that were SARS-CoV-2-associated. Using the MIRA data, each spike-specific TCR was mapped to the spike region that the TCR reacts to and placed in a CD4 or CD8 class. Log10-transformed breadth and depth values were compared by one-way ANOVA with Sidak's multiple comparisons tests. TCRdb limited this immuneACCESS table to in-frame rearrangements with V and J called. A share of clones is missing; checked studies link under half to unresolved V genes, and the rest is unexplained. V and J calls and clone size are those listed in that table; D and trimming were worked out from the DNA. This sample lists about 120,000 clones; around 89% were detected once. Approximately 6.5% of the sample goes to the ten largest clones.

The data were taken from a study of T cell responses to AZD1222 COVID-19 vaccine (dated by TCRdb to the early 2020s). Study-level background: A total of around 240 trial participants underwent TCR sequencing, of whom about 200 had received two doses of AZD1222 and approximately 25 had received two doses of the MenACWY control vaccine. Trial participants were enrolled by age into subgroups of 18-55, 56-69 and 70-plus years, and around 150, 28 and 57 TCR-sequenced participants, respectively, were included in these subgroups. General conclusions and limits of the study: The whole spike protein was spanned by vaccine-associated CD4 TCRs, and dominant responses were seen in regions 160-218 and 743-854. In the small 56-69-year group, the increase in depth fell short of significance, most likely because of low power. Most participants were white British and females outnumbered males, and the authors suggested that clonal diversity may have been underestimated. Spike-specific TCR breadth and depth rose significantly after two AZD1222 doses compared with day 0 and with MenACWY recipients. Conclusions about previously exposed vaccinees are limited, since just five to seven AZD1222 recipients were seropositive for SARS-CoV-2 at baseline. Nearly half of unique spike-specific TCRs reportedly recognized epitopes outside regions mutated in the B.1.351 and B.1.1.7 variants. Because no samples from the day 14 peak response were available, repertoires could be characterized only after the peak T cell response.

Its CDR3 holds 16 amino acids, cysteine through phenylalanine. This entry keeps only the CDR3 DNA: 48 bases, framed from base 1. V drops 0 bases and J drops 0 bases, leaving 10 bases in between. The germline V gene gives CDR1 as SGHRS and CDR2 as YFSETQ. What the time point label conveys for this sample: about 28 days (+/-7) after the second vaccine dose. AZD1222 recipients with second doses at about 4 weeks or about 12 weeks were pooled, because spike-specific TCR depth and breadth did not differ between schedules. Samples from vaccinated people were obtained from the UK trials COV001 and COV002, which included a single-blind randomized controlled phase 2/3 trial of AZD1222 (ChAdOx1 nCoV-19) in healthy adults. For TCRbeta chain sequencing, PBMC samples were collected from trial participants at day 0 and at day 28 after the second dose.

The receptor comes from an adult who received the AZD1222 COVID-19 vaccine. The rearrangement joined TRBV5-1 to TRBJ1-3; confidence is insufficient to name the D gene. Source: peripheral blood, taken 28 days after the second AZD1222 dose. The nucleotide sequence is given as TGCGCCAGCAGCTTGGGCGGCGGAAGCTCTGGAAACACCATATATTTT. Its protein reads: CASSLGGGSSGNTIYF.